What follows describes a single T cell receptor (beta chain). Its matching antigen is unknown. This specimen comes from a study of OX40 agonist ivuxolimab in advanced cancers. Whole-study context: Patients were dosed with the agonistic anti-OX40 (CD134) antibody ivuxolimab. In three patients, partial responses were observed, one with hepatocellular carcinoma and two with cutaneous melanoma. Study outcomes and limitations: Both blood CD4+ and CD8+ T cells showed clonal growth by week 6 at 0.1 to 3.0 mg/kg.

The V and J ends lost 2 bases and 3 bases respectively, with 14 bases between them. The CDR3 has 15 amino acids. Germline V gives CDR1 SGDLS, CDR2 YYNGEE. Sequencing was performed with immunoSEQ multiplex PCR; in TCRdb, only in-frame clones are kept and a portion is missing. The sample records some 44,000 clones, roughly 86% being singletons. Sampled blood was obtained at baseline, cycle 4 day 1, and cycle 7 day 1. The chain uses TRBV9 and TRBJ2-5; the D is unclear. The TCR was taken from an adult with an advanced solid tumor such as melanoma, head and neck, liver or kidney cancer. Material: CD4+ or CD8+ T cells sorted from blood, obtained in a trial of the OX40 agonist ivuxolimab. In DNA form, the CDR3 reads TGTGCCAGCAGCGTCGAGGCCAGGTCAGAAGAGACCCAGTACTTC. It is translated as CASSVEARSEETQYF.